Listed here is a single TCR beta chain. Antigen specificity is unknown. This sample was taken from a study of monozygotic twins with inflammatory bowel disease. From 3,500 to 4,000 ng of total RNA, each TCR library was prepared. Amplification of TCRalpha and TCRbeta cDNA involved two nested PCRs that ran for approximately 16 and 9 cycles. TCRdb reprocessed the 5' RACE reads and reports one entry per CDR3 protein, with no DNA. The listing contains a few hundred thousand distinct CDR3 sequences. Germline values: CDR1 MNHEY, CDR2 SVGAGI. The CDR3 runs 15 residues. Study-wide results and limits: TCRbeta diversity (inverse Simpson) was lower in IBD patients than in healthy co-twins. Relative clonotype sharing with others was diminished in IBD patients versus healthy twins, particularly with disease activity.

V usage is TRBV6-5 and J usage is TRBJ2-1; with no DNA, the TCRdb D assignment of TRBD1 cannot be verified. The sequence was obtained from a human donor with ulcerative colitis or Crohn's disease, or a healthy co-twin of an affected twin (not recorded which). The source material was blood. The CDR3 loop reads CASSYVWSPGGEQFF.